The source of this T cell receptor (beta chain) is a study of cytomegalovirus exposure and HLA in healthy donors. Overall study results and limits: TCR beta chains associated with HLA were, in a later analysis, more clonally expanded than equally common others.

J gave up 4 bases and V 6 bases, and 0 bases lay outside the gene matches. The length of the CDR3 is 12 residues. Germline CDR1 is SNHLY and CDR2 is FYNNEI. A word on this clone: What it binds is not known.

Primers: 60 Vbeta forward and 13 Jbeta reverse. Clones were read by immunoSEQ multiplex PCR, and TCRdb kept only the in-frame ones, dropping some. The sample shows over 250,000 clones, about nine tenths of them seen only once. This receptor was obtained from a man between 35 and 55 years old in good health and CMV-seropositive. What was sequenced was PBMCs. The rearrangement links TRBV2 to TRBJ2-1; 7 nucleotides align to TRBD1. CDR3: CASRGQYNEQFF. CDR3 sequence (DNA): TGTGCCAGCAGGGGACAGTACAATGAGCAGTTCTTC.